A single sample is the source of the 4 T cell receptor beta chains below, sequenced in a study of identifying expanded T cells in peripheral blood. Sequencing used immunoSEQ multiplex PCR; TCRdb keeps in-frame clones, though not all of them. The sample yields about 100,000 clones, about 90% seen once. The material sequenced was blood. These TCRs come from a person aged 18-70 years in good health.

The CDR3 region has the DNA TGTGCCAGCAGCTTGGGAACTAGCGGGCCCGTGGGGAATGAGCAGTTCTTC. Translating it yields CASSLGTSGPVGNEQFF. The J gene is TRBJ2-1, the V gene TRBV7-8, with 9 bases lining up with TRBD2. This CDR3 is 17 amino acids long. Trimming took 3 bases from V and 7 from J; bases not matched to a gene: 13. Germline assignment: CDR1 SGHVS and CDR2 FQNEAQ.

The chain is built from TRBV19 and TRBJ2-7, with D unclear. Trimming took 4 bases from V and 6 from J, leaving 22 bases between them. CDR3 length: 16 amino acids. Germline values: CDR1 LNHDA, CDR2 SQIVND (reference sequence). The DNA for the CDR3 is TGTGCCAGTAGTAAATCGTGGGCAGAACTTACGGGCGAGCAGTACTTC. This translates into CASSKSWAELTGEQYF.

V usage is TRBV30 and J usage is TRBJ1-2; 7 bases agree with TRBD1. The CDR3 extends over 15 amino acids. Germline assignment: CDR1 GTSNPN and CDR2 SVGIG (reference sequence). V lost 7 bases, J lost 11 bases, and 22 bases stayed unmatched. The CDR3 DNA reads TGTGCCTCGGGACAGAAGGGGGCATCAGAGACCGGGTACACCTTC. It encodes CASGQKGASETGYTF.

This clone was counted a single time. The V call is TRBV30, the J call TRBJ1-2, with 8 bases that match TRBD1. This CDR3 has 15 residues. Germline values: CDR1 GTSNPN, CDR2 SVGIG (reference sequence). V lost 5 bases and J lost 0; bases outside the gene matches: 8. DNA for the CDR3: TGTGCCTGGGTGGGAGGGACAGGAGCTAACTATGGCTACACCTTC. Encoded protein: CAWVGGTGANYGYTF.